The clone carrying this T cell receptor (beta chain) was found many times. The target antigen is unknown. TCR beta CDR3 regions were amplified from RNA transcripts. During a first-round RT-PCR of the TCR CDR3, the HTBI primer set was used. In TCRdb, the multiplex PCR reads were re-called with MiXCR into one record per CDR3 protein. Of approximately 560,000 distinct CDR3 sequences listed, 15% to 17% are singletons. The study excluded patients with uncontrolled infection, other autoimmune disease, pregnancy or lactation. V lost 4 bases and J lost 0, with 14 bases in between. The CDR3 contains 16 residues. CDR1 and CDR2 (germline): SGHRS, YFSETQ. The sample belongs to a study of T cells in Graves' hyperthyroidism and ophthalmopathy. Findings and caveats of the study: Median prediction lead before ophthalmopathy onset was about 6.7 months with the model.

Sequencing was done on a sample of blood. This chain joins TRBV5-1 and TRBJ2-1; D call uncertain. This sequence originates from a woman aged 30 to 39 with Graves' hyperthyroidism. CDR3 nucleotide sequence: TGCGCCAGCAGCGCAACGACTCTCAGCTCCTACAATGAGCAGTTCTTC. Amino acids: CASSATTLSSYNEQFF.